The 10 T cell receptor beta chains below come from one sample, sequenced in a study of shared clonotypes between healthy human individuals. Here immunoSEQ multiplex PCR was the method, and the copy in TCRdb shows in-frame clones only, minus some. The sample records 1.6 million or so clones, roughly 96% being singletons. Material for sequencing was naive CD4+ T cells sorted from blood. Regarding subset: CD45RA+ positively selected. The receptors stem from a man aged 30-40 years in good health.

Notes on this clone: The sample carries other DNA sequences with the same CDR3. The gene calls are TRBV5-1 and TRBJ2-5, with 11 bases that match TRBD1. After removal of 3 bases from V and 4 bases from J, the junction contained 5 bases not matched to a gene. The CDR3 is 15 residues long. Per germline, CDR1 SGHRS and CDR2 YFSETQ. For the CDR3, the DNA is TGCGCCAGCAGCTCGGGACAGGGGGTCCGAGAGACCCAGTACTTC. Protein product: CASSSGQGVRETQYF.

The chain links TRBV9 to TRBJ2-7; unclear D gene. The CDR3 sequence is 14 residues long. The V and J ends lost 3 bases and 4 bases respectively, with 14 bases between them. Germline assignment: CDR1 SGDLS and CDR2 YYNGEE. This CDR3 reads CASSAEVRMYEQYF. The CDR3 coding sequence is TGTGCCAGCAGCGCCGAAGTCAGAATGTACGAGCAGTACTTC.

The chain couples TRBV28 to TRBJ2-3; perhaps TRBD1 as D (5 bases). CDR3 length: 12 amino acids. Per germline, CDR1 MDHEN and CDR2 SYDVKM. V gave up 5 bases and J gave up 6 bases, with 9 bases separating them. This CDR3 is CASSPQVDTQYF. The DNA of the CDR3 is TGTGCCAGCAGTCCACAGGTTGATACGCAGTATTTT. Variable domain in full (rest from reference TRBV28 and TRBJ2-3): DVKVTQSSRYLVKRTGEKVFLECVQDMDHENMFWYRQDPGLGLRLIYFSYDVKMKEKGDIPEGYSVSREKKERFSLILESASTNQTSMYLCASSPQVDTQYFGPGTRLTVL.

CDR3 sequence reads: CASSVELARSSGQFF. CDR3 coding DNA: TGTGCCAGCAGCGTAGAACTAGCGCGATCTTCTGGGCAGTTCTTC. The V and J genes are TRBV9 and TRBJ2-1; 7 bases fit TRBD2. The CDR3 covers 15 residues. Germline CDR1 SGDLS, CDR2 YYNGEE. V lost 0 bases, J lost 12 bases, and 12 bases stayed unmatched.

J is TRBJ2-2 and V is TRBV15; unclear D gene. CDR1 and CDR2 from the germline V gene are LNHNV and YYDKDF (reference sequence). V lost 5 bases and J lost 6, with 16 bases in between. The CDR3 is 15 amino acids. CDR3 residues: CATSHPAPIAGELFF. DNA of the CDR3: TGTGCCACCAGCCACCCCGCCCCTATTGCCGGGGAGCTGTTTTTT.

V gene TRBV9 combines with J gene TRBJ1-2; D uncertain. The germline CDR1 and CDR2 sequences are SGDLS and YYNGEE. Trimming took 4 bases from V and 0 from J, leaving 7 bases between them. This CDR3 has 13 amino acids. This CDR3 reads CASSLDSNYGYTF. The CDR3 DNA reads as TGTGCCAGCAGCCTGGACTCTAACTATGGCTACACCTTC.

The chain links TRBV28 to TRBJ1-5; the D gene is possibly TRBD1 (5 bases). The germline V and J ends were trimmed by 2 bases and 5 bases, with 13 bases remaining between them. This CDR3 is built from 15 residues. Germline CDR1 is MDHEN and CDR2 is SYDVKM. CDR3 residues: CASSLQGGGDQPQHF. In DNA, the CDR3 is TGTGCCAGCAGTTTACAGGGAGGTGGAGATCAGCCCCAGCATTTT.

The V gene is TRBV11-3, the J gene TRBJ2-1; 9 bases agree with TRBD2. The CDR3 has 17 amino acids. Germline-derived CDR1 and CDR2 are SGHNT and YENEEA. The V gene end was trimmed by 1 base and the J gene end by 9 bases; junction bases not matched to a gene: 13. The CDR3 DNA follows: TGTGCCAGCAGCTTAGGGAATAGCGGGAGTCGGACAGGTGAGCAGTTCTTC. Translated, it gives CASSLGNSGSRTGEQFF.

The genes are TRBV7-9 and TRBJ2-3, with 8 bases lining up with TRBD2. V gave up 4 bases and J gave up 0 bases; unmatched junction bases: 9. The CDR3 runs 17 residues. The germline CDR1 and CDR2 sequences are SEHNR and FQNEAQ (reference sequence). In nucleotides, the CDR3 is TGTGCCAGCAGCTCACAAGGACTAGCCCCGAGCACAGATACGCAGTATTTT. It translates to CASSSQGLAPSTDTQYF.

V and J are TRBV18 and TRBJ2-1, with 7 bases aligning to TRBD2. The V gene end was trimmed by 6 bases and the J gene end by 3 bases; junction bases not matched to a gene: 5. The germline V gene has CDR1 KGHSH and CDR2 LQKENI. The CDR3 consists of 14 residues. CDR3 region: CASSSAGIYNEQFF. The CDR3 bases are TGTGCCAGCTCTTCAGCGGGGATCTACAATGAGCAGTTCTTC.